The source of this T cell receptor (beta chain) is a study of T-cell reconstitution after alpha-beta-depleted transplantation in children. V shed 6 bases, J shed 0 bases, and the junction held 8 bases outside the gene matches. This CDR3 is built from 15 residues. CDR1 is DFQATT and CDR2 is SNEGSKA in the germline V gene (reference sequence). Findings and caveats of the study: T cells produced anew were the main source of T-cell counts and diversity one year after transplant. Expanded clones from the graft, numbering several hundred, reportedly supplied alpha-beta T cells about two months after transplant. The origin of high day-60 TCRbeta diversity in some patients lay in surviving recipient T cells and thymic progenitors.

This clonotype was picked up many times. The antigen is unknown. The TCRbeta library incorporated unique molecular identifiers. TCRdb redid the calling of the PCR reads with MiXCR, one entry per CDR3 protein. This table holds nearly 250,000 distinct CDR3 sequences, 6.5% to 9% found once. This specimen consisted of PBMCs, mostly from graft donor cells, obtained 180 days after TCRalphabeta/CD19-depleted stem cell transplant. The chain is built from TRBV20-1 and TRBJ2-1; the match to TRBD2 covers 7 bases. This clonotype was obtained from a male patient younger than 18 who had a stem cell transplant for acute lymphoblastic leukemia, so the T cells may come from the graft donor. The CDR3 DNA reads as TGCAGTGCGGCAGCAGCTAGCGGCTCCTACAATGAGCAGTTCTTC. It specifies CSAAAASGSYNEQFF.